The next 20 T cell receptor beta chains were all read from a single sample in a study of blood T cell repertoires in COVID-19. TCRdb's table, derived via immunoSEQ multiplex PCR, lists solely in-frame clones and lacks some. The sample lists 240,000 or so clones, about 82% occurring once. The sequenced sample was PBMCs or T cells enriched from blood (not recorded which). All receptors derive from a woman between 50 and 59 years old who had recovered from COVID-19.

In DNA, the CDR3 is TGTGCCAGCAGACCTAGCGGGGGGTCCTACGAGCAGTACTTC. It specifies CASRPSGGSYEQYF. The V and J genes are TRBV6-5 and TRBJ2-7; 11 bases map to TRBD2. Germline V CDR1 and CDR2: MNHEY, SVGAGI. The CDR3 has 14 residues. Trimming took 6 bases from V and 1 from J; bases not matched to a gene: 2.

This sequence joins TRBV7-2 and TRBJ2-5; 7 bases are shared with TRBD1. Germline CDR1 and CDR2: SGHTA and FQGNSA. Trimming at V came to 1 base and at J to 5 bases, leaving 7 bases not matched to a gene. The CDR3 is 15 amino acids. CDR3 sequence: CASSLVNRGGETQYF. For the CDR3, the DNA is TGTGCCAGCAGCTTAGTAAACAGGGGTGGTGAGACCCAGTACTTC.

This clone was picked up many times. V is TRBV6-2 or TRBV6-3 and J is TRBJ2-3, with 9 bases fitting TRBD2. The CDR3 runs 17 residues. The V gene's germline CDR1 is MNHEY and CDR2 SVGEGT. The junction had 5 bases not matched to a gene; V was cut back by 0 bases and J by 1 base. The CDR3 reads CASSYSESSGGTDTQYF. Written as DNA, the CDR3 is TGTGCCAGCAGTTACTCGGAATCTAGCGGGGGCACAGATACGCAGTATTTT.

The chain carries TRBV2 and TRBJ1-4, with D hard to call. V gave up 5 bases and J gave up 8 bases, with 12 bases separating them. This CDR3 is built from 13 residues. Germline values: CDR1 SNHLY, CDR2 FYNNEI. CDR3 in amino acids: CASSPVTREKLFF. DNA of the CDR3: TGTGCCAGCAGTCCCGTGACAAGGGAAAAACTGTTTTTT. The whole variable domain, filled in from reference TRBV2 and TRBJ1-4, reads EPEVTQTPSHQVTQMGQEVILRCVPISNHLYFYWYRQILGQKVEFLVSFYNNEISEKSEIFDDQFSVERPDGSNFTLKIRSTKLEDSAMYFCASSPVTREKLFFGSGTQLSVL.

The chain combines TRBV10-3 with TRBJ1-1; possible D gene TRBD1, 6 bases. The CDR3 totals 13 residues. From germline, CDR1 is ENHRY and CDR2 SYGVKD. V was trimmed by 8 bases and J by 5 bases, leaving 15 bases between them. The CDR3: CAIGTGSGTEAFF. CDR3 nucleotide sequence: TGTGCCATCGGTACAGGGTCTGGGACTGAAGCTTTCTTT.

The V and J genes are TRBV29-1 and TRBJ1-4, with 10 bases that match TRBD1. This CDR3 is built from 18 residues. Germline-derived CDR1 and CDR2 are SQVTM and ANQGSEA. J gave up 0 bases and V 3 bases, and 10 bases lay outside the gene matches. CDR3 loop: CSVEDDRGLLATNEKLFF. The DNA for the CDR3 is TGCAGCGTTGAGGATGACAGGGGGCTACTTGCAACTAATGAAAAACTGTTTTTT.

The chain couples TRBV11-1 to TRBJ1-5; a weak D match, TRBD1 (5 bases). V was trimmed by 4 bases and J by 7 bases, leaving 17 bases between them. The CDR3 totals 15 residues. Germline loops: CDR1 SGHAT, CDR2 FQDESV (reference sequence). Written as DNA, the CDR3 is TGTGCCAGCAGCTCAGGGACTGGCCCGGGACAGCCCCAGCATTTT. Its protein product is CASSSGTGPGQPQHF.

The chain couples TRBV30 to TRBJ1-2, with TRBD1 as a possible D gene (6 bases). V was cut by 1 base and J by 8 bases, with 11 bases left in between. Germline V gives CDR1 GTSNPN, CDR2 SVGIG (reference sequence). The CDR3 loop spans 12 amino acids. CDR3 nucleotide sequence: TGTGCCTGGAGTGCCCAGGGGCTGGGCTACACCTTC. It is translated as CAWSAQGLGYTF.

The CDR3 nucleotides are TGCGCCAGCAGCCAAGGGACAGGGGGCTATGGCTACACCTTC. Translated: CASSQGTGGYGYTF. This chain uses TRBV4-1 with TRBJ1-2; 10 nucleotides match TRBD1. The V gene end was trimmed by 1 base and the J gene end by 4 bases; junction bases not matched to a gene: 0. Germline CDR1 reads MGHRA; CDR2 reads YSYEKL. The CDR3 has 14 amino acids.

This clone was seen only once. V is TRBV5-6 and J is TRBJ2-5; no firm D call. Trimming removed 4 bases at V and 1 base at J, with 8 bases between. CDR3 length equals 13 residues. Germline-derived CDR1 and CDR2 are SGHDT and YYEEEE. The CDR3: CASSGRVQETQYF. The CDR3 DNA is TGTGCCAGCAGCGGCCGGGTCCAAGAGACCCAGTACTTC.

J is TRBJ2-1 and V is TRBV4-1; a possible D gene is TRBD2 (5 bases). The germline gives CDR1 MGHRA, CDR2 YSYEKL. The CDR3 covers 14 residues. The V end was cut by 3 bases, the J end by 1 base, with 7 bases between. The CDR3 DNA follows: TGCGCCAGCAGCCAGAGGGAATCCTACAATGAGCAGTTCTTC. Translating gives CASSQRESYNEQFF.

This clone was seen a single time. V usage is TRBV7-9 and J usage is TRBJ1-6, with D possibly being TRBD1 (6 bases). CDR1 SEHNR and CDR2 FQNEAQ come from the germline V gene (reference sequence). V gave up 5 bases and J gave up 0 bases, with 14 bases separating them. The CDR3 is 17 amino acids. The CDR3, as DNA: TGTGCCAGCAGCCGGGACATCCTGAGCTCCTATAATTCACCCCTCCACTTT. Translation gives CASSRDILSSYNSPLHF.

The chain employs TRBV19 and TRBJ2-4; 10 nucleotides line up with TRBD1. This CDR3 region has 14 residues. CDR1 and CDR2 from the germline V gene are LNHDA and SQIVND (reference sequence). Trimming cost V 5 bases and J 9 bases; bases outside gene matches: 7. This CDR3 reads CASSPGTGAAIQYF. The CDR3 nucleotides read TGTGCCAGTAGTCCGGGGACAGGGGCGGCCATTCAGTACTTC. Based on the CDR3 plus reference TRBV19 and TRBJ2-4, the full variable domain is DGGITQSPKYLFRKEGQNVTLSCEQNLNHDAMYWYRQDPGQGLRLIYYSQIVNDFQKGDIAEGYSVSREKKESFPLTVTSAQKNPTAFYLCASSPGTGAAIQYFGAGTRLSVL.

This clone appeared a single time. The chain links TRBV7-2 to TRBJ1-4; 8 bases agree with TRBD1. Germline CDR1 and CDR2: SGHTA and FQGNSA. The CDR3 spans 15 residues. The V segment lost 3 bases and the J segment 5 bases; nucleotides outside the gene matches: 5. This chain's CDR3 is CASSFQGALNEKLFF. In DNA, the CDR3 is TGTGCCAGCAGCTTCCAGGGGGCGCTAAATGAAAAACTGTTTTTT.

Of note for this clone: Other DNA sequences of this sample code for an identical CDR3. This chain joins TRBV5-1 and TRBJ2-3; 13 positions agree with TRBD2. The germline V gene encodes CDR1 SGHRS and CDR2 YFSETQ. Trimming removed 5 bases from V and 2 bases from J; junction bases left unmatched: 5. The CDR3 runs 16 residues. The CDR3 bases are TGCGCCAGCAGTCCCGGACTAGCGGGGGCCACAGATACGCAGTATTTT. This translates into CASSPGLAGATDTQYF.

The sample holds one count of this clone. CDR3 DNA sequence: TGTGCCACCAGCAGTAAAGGACAGGGAAGGGCGATGAACACTGAAGCTTTCTTT. It encodes CATSSKGQGRAMNTEAFF. The chain links TRBV15 to TRBJ1-1, with 8 bases fitting TRBD1. V trimming: 3 bases; J trimming: 0 bases; junction bases outside the gene matches: 12. Germline values: CDR1 LNHNV, CDR2 YYDKDF (reference sequence). This CDR3 contains 18 residues.

This clone showed up just once. A read error may produce the germline difference seen at one junction end. This rearrangement joins TRBV28 to TRBJ2-7; 12 bases line up with TRBD2. The CDR3 runs to 12 residues. The germline V gene encodes CDR1 MDHEN and CDR2 SYDVKM. The CDR3 DNA follows: TGTGCCAGCAGTCAAAGACTAGCGGGAGCCTCCTTC. Protein product: CASSQRLAGASF.

This clone was seen only once. The chain joins TRBV4-1 to TRBJ1-6, with no clear D. CDR1 is MGHRA, CDR2 YSYEKL, per germline. The CDR3 consists of 15 residues. Trimming pared 1 base from V and 5 bases from J, leaving 9 bases between. This chain's CDR3 is CASSQGEYDNSPLHF. The CDR3 nucleotides read TGCGCCAGCAGCCAAGGAGAATACGATAATTCACCCCTCCACTTT.

This clone was found once. The chain links TRBV14 to TRBJ2-1, with D possibly TRBD2 on 6 matching bases. The CDR3 sequence is 19 residues long. The germline gives CDR1 SGHDN, CDR2 FVKESK. The V and J ends lost 0 bases and 3 bases respectively, with 21 bases between them. The CDR3 DNA sequence: TGTGCCAGCAGCCAAGAGGGGGTTAGCGGCGATGTGTTCTACAATGAGCAGTTCTTC. This codes for CASSQEGVSGDVFYNEQFF.

The genes are TRBV6-2 or TRBV6-3 and TRBJ2-7; 11 bases align to TRBD2. This CDR3 comprises 14 residues. With V trimmed by 4 bases and J by 4 bases, 3 bases remained unmatched. CDR1 MNHEY and CDR2 SVGEGT come from the germline V gene. DNA for the CDR3: TGTGCCAGCAGTTCGACTAGCGGGGCGTACGAGCAGTACTTC. This translates into CASSSTSGAYEQYF.